The entry below gives a single T cell receptor (beta chain) sequence along with its context. Antigen: not known. The data were produced by immunoSEQ multiplex PCR, yet TCRdb's version contains in-frame clones alone and is incomplete. The sample has under 850,000 clones; roughly 92% are singletons. The data derive from a study of shared clonotypes between healthy human individuals. Study findings and constraints: Estimated clonotype richness was generally higher in naive than memory subsets.

Naive CD8 cells lacked CD45RO, underwent positive selection for CCR7 and left out terminally differentiated effector memory CD45RA+ cells. Donors, without exception, were Caucasian adults residing in Nashville, Tennessee. The CDR3 runs 14 residues. CDR1 MNHEY and CDR2 SVGAGI come from the germline V gene. The trim removed 6 bases at V and 6 bases at J, leaving 11 bases unmatched. The source is a man aged 25 to 40 in good health. The specimen sequenced was naive CD8+ T cells sorted from blood. J is TRBJ2-7 and V is TRBV6-5, with 7 positions matching TRBD1. CDR3 coding DNA: TGTGCCAGCAGGACCACAGGGGCGTTAGGCGAGCAGTACTTC. It encodes CASRTTGALGEQYF.